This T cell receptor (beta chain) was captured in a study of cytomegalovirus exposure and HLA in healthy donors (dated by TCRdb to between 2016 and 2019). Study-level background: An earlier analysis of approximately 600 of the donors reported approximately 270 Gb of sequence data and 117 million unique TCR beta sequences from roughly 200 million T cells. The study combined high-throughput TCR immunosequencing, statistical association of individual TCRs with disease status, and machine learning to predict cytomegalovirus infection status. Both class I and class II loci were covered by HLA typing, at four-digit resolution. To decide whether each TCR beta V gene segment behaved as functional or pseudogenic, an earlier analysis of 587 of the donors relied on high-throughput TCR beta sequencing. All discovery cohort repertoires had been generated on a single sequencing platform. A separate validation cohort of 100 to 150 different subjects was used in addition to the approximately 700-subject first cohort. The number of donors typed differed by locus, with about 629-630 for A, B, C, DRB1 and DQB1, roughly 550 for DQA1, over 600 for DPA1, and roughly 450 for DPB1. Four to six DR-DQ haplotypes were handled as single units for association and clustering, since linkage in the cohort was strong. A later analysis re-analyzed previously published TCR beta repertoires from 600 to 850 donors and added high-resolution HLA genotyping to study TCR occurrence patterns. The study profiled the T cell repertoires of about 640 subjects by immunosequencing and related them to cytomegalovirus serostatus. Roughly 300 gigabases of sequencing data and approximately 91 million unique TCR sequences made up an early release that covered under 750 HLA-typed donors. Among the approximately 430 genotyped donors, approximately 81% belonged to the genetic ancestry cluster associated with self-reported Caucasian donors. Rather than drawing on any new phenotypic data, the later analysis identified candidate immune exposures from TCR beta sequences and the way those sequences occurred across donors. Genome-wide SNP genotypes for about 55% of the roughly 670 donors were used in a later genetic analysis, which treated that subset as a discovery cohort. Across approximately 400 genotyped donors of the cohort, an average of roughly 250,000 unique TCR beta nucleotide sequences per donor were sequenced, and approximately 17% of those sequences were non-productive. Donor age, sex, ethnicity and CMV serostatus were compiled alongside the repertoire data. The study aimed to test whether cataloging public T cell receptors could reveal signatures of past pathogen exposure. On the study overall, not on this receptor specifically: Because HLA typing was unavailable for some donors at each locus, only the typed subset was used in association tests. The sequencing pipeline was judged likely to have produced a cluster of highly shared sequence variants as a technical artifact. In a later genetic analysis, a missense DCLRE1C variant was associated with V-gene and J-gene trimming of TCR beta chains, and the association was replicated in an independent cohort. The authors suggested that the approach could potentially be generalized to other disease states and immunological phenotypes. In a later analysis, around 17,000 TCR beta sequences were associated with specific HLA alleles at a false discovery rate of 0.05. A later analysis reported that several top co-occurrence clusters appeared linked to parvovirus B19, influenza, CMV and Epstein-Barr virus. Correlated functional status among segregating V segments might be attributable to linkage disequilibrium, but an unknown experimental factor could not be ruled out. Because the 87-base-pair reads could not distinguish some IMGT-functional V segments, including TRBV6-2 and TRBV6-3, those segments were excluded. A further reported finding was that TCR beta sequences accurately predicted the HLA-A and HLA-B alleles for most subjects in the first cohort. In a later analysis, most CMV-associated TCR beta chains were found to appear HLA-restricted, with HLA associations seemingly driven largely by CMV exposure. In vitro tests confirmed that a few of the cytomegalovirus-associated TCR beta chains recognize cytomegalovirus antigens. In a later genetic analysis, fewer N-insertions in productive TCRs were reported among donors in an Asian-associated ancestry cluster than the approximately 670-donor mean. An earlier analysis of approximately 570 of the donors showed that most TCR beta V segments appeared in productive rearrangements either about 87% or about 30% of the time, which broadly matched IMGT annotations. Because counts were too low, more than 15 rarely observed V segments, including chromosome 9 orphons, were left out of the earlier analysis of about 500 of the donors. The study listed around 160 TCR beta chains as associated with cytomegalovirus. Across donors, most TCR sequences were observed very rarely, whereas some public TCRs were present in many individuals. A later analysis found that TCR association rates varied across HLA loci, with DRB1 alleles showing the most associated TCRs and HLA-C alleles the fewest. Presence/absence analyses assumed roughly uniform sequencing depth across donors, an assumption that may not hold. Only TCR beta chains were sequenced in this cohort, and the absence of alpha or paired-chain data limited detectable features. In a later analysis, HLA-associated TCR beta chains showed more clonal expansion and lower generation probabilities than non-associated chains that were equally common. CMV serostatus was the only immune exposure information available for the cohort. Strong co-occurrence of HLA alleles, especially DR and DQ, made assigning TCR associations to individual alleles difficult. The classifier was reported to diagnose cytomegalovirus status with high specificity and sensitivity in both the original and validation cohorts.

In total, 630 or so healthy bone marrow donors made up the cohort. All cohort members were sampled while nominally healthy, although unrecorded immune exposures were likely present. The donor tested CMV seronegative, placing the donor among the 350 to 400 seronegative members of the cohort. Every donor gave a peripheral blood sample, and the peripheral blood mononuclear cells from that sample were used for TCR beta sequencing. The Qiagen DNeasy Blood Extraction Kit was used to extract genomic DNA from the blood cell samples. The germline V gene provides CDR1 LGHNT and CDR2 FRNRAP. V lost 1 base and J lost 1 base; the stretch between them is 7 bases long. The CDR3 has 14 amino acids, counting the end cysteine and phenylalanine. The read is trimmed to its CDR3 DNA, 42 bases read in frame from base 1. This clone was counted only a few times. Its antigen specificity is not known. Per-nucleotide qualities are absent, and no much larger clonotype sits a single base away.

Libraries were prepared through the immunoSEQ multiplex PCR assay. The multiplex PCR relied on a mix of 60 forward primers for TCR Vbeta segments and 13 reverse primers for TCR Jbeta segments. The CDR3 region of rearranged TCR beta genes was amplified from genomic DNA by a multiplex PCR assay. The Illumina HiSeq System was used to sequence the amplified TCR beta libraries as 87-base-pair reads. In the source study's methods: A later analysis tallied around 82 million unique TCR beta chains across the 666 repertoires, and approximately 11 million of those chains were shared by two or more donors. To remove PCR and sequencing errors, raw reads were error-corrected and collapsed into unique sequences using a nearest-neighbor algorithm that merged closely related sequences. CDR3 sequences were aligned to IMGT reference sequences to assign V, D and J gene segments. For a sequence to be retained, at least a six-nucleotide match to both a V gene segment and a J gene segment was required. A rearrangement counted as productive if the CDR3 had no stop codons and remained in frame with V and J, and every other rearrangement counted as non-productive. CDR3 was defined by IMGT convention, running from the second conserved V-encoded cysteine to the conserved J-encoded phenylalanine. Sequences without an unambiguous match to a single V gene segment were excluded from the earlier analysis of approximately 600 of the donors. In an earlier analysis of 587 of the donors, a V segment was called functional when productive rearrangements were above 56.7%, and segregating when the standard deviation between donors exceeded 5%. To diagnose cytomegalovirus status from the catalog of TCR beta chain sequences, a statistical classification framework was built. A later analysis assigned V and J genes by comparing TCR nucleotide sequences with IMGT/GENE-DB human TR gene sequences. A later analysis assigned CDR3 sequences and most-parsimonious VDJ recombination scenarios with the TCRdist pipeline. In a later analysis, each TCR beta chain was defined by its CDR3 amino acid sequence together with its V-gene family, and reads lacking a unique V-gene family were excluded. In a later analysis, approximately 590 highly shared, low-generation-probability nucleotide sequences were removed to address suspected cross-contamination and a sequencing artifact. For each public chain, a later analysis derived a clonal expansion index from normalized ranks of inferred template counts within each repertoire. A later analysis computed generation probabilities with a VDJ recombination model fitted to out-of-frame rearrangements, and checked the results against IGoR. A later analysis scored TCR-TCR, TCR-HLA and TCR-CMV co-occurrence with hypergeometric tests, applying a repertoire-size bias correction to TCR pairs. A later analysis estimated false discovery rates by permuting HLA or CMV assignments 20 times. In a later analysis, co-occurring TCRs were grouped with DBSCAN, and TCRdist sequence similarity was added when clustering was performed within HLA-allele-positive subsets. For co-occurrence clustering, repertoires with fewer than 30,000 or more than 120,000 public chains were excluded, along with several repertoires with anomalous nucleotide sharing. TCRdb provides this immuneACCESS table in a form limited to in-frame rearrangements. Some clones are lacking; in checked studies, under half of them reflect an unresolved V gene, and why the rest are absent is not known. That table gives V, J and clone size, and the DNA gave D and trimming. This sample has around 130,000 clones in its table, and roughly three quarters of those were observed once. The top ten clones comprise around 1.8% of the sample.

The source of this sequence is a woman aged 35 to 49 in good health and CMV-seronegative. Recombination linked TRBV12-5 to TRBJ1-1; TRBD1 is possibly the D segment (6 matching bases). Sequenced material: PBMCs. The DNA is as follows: TGTGCTAGTGGTTTGGGACAGGAGAACACTGAAGCTTTCTTT. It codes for CASGLGQENTEAFF.